Each of the 14 T cell receptor beta chains below was sequenced from the same sample in a study of blood T cell repertoires in COVID-19. Generated by immunoSEQ multiplex PCR, the TCRdb table keeps only in-frame clones and is missing some. Here the sample spans approximately 150,000 clones, 80% to 90% being singletons. Sequencing was performed on peripheral blood. These receptors all stem from a woman at least 80 years old with acute or convalescent COVID-19.

This clone is a singleton in its sample. The rearrangement uses TRBV5-1 and TRBJ2-3; 8 bases fit TRBD1. Germline V gene data show CDR1 as SGHRS and CDR2 as YFSETQ. The CDR3 spans 16 residues. V lost 5 bases, J lost 0 bases, and 8 bases stayed unmatched. The CDR3 loop is CASSFGQGPSTDTQYF. The DNA of the CDR3 is TGCGCCAGCAGTTTCGGACAGGGTCCTAGCACAGATACGCAGTATTTT.

This chain joins TRBV11-2 and TRBJ2-7, with 12 bases fitting TRBD1. The CDR3 contains 14 residues. Germline assignment: CDR1 SGHAT and CDR2 FQNNGV. J gave up 6 bases and V 5 bases, and 5 bases lay outside the gene matches. CDR3 sequence reads: CASSTWDRGLEQYF. In nucleotides, the CDR3 is TGTGCCAGCAGCACCTGGGACAGGGGGCTCGAGCAGTACTTC.

The J gene is TRBJ2-2, the V gene TRBV5-4; tentative D call: TRBD2 (5 bases). The CDR3 has 15 amino acids. Germline CDR1 and CDR2: SGHNT and YYREEE (reference sequence). The V gene lost 0 bases and the J gene lost 3 bases, with 9 bases spanning the gap. The CDR3 DNA is TGTGCCAGCAGCTTGGCCACAGCGGACACCGGGGAGCTGTTTTTT. Translated: CASSLATADTGELFF.

CDR3 DNA: TGTGCCACCAGCAGAGATTCCCCGACTTCCGTAGGCTCCTATAATTCACCCCTCCACTTT. Amino acid sequence: CATSRDSPTSVGSYNSPLHF. V and J are TRBV15 and TRBJ1-6; no clear D. Germline lookup yields CDR1 LNHNV and CDR2 YYDKDF (reference sequence). V dropped 0 bases and J dropped 0 bases, with 18 bases sitting between them. The CDR3 runs to 20 residues. The complete variable domain, with remaining parts taken from reference TRBV15 and TRBJ1-6, reads DAMVIQNPRYQVTQFGKPVTLSCSQTLNHNVMYWYQQKSSQAPKLLFHYYDKDFNNEADTPDNFQSRRPNTSFCFLDIRSPGLGDTAMYLCATSRDSPTSVGSYNSPLHFGNGTRLTVT.

CDR3 amino acids: CASSPSDRVKSYGYTF. CDR3 nucleotides: TGTGCCAGTAGTCCCTCGGACAGGGTGAAATCGTATGGCTACACCTTC. The chain is built from TRBV19 and TRBJ1-2; 8 nucleotides match TRBD1. Germline loops: CDR1 LNHDA, CDR2 SQIVND (reference sequence). With 5 bases clipped from V and 5 bases from J, the junction kept 13 bases outside the gene matches. The CDR3 spans 16 residues. Supplemented by reference TRBV19 and TRBJ1-2, the full variable domain reads DGGITQSPKYLFRKEGQNVTLSCEQNLNHDAMYWYRQDPGQGLRLIYYSQIVNDFQKGDIAEGYSVSREKKESFPLTVTSAQKNPTAFYLCASSPSDRVKSYGYTFGSGTRLTVV.

This chain joins TRBV30 and TRBJ2-5; D unresolved. The V gene's germline CDR1 is GTSNPN and CDR2 SVGIG (reference sequence). Trimming cost V 2 bases and J 1 base, with 11 bases left between them. The CDR3 is 14 residues long. Here the CDR3 DNA reads TGTGCCTGGAGTCGGTCTCAAATCCAAGAGACCCAGTACTTC. As protein: CAWSRSQIQETQYF.

The chain recombines TRBV29-1 with TRBJ1-1, with a weak D call TRBD1 (5 bases). Trimming removed 4 bases from V and 5 bases from J, with 17 bases in between. Per the germline V gene, CDR1 is SQVTM and CDR2 is ANQGSEA. CDR3 length: 14 amino acids. The CDR3 DNA follows: TGCAGCGTTGTCACAGTGGTGGGGGGTACTGAAGCTTTCTTT. Encoded protein: CSVVTVVGGTEAFF. The full variable domain, completed using reference TRBV29-1 and TRBJ1-1, is SAVISQKPSRDICQRGTSLTIQCQVDSQVTMMFWYRQQPGQSLTLIATANQGSEATYESGFVIDKFPISRPNLTFSTLTVSNMSPEDSSIYLCSVVTVVGGTEAFFGQGTRLTVV.

The chain combines TRBV2 with TRBJ2-2, with D unclear. CDR1 SNHLY and CDR2 FYNNEI come from the germline V gene. The germline V and J ends were trimmed by 2 bases and 1 base, with 2 bases remaining between them. The CDR3 is made up of 13 amino acids. The CDR3 sequence: CASSEQNTGELFF. CDR3 sequence (DNA): TGTGCCAGCAGTGAACAGAACACCGGGGAGCTGTTTTTT.

This clone was observed at least ten times. This sequence joins TRBV6-5 and TRBJ2-7; possible D gene TRBD1, 6 bases. The germline V gene has CDR1 MNHEY and CDR2 SVGAGI. The V end was cut by 6 bases, the J end by 2 bases, with 14 bases between. This CDR3 has 14 residues. Written as DNA, the CDR3 is TGTGCCAGCAGCCCATCCGGACAGACCTACGAGCAGTACTTC. This translates into CASSPSGQTYEQYF.

In DNA, the CDR3 is TGTGCCAGCAGCTATAGCATAGCAACTAATGAAAAACTGTTTTTT. It codes for CASSYSIATNEKLFF. The chain uses TRBV6-5 and TRBJ1-4; D ambiguous. With 6 bases removed from V and 0 bases from J, the gap between germline ends came to 11 bases. The germline V gene encodes CDR1 MNHEY and CDR2 SVGAGI. CDR3 length equals 15 residues.

The chain joins TRBV18 to TRBJ1-4; D gene unclear. Germline V gene lookup returns CDR1 KGHSH and CDR2 LQKENI. Between the trimmed V and J ends, which lost 3 bases and 7 bases, there was a span of 15 bases. The CDR3 is made up of 15 amino acids. Here the CDR3 reads CASSPAASSGEKLFF. The CDR3 bases are TGTGCCAGCTCACCCGCCGCTTCATCGGGTGAAAAACTGTTTTTT.

V and J are TRBV3-1 (or the pseudogene TRBV3-2) and TRBJ1-1; a weak D match, TRBD1 (6 bases). CDR3 size: 16 residues. Germline CDR1 LGHDT, CDR2 YNNKEL (reference sequence). Between the trimmed V and J ends, which lost 3 bases and 0 bases, there was a span of 14 bases. The CDR3 loop is CASSQAGAAVNTEAFF. CDR3 bases: TGTGCCAGCAGCCAGGCAGGGGCTGCCGTGAACACTGAAGCTTTCTTT.

This clone was seen a handful of times. The chain recombines TRBV5-1 with TRBJ2-5; TRBD1 matches at 10 bases. Germline CDR1 reads SGHRS; CDR2 reads YFSETQ. The CDR3 spans 19 residues. V dropped 4 bases and J dropped 5; count of bases not matched to a gene: 20. The CDR3, as DNA: TGCGCCAGCAGCCCGCCAACTCCGGGACAGGGGATCGTTGGGGAGACCCAGTACTTC. Its protein product is CASSPPTPGQGIVGETQYF.

This clone has just one count. The CDR3 spells CASSQQHPPNTGELFF. DNA of the CDR3: TGCGCCAGCAGCCAACAACACCCTCCGAACACCGGGGAGCTGTTTTTT. The V call is TRBV4-3, the J call TRBJ2-2; D not resolved. CDR3 length: 16 residues. Germline V gene lookup returns CDR1 LGHNA and CDR2 YSLEER. The V and J ends lost 2 bases and 0 bases respectively, with 10 bases between them.